The 13 T cell receptor beta chains below all came from one sample that was sequenced in a study of blood T cell repertoires in COVID-19. Clones were sequenced by immunoSEQ multiplex PCR, and TCRdb holds only the in-frame ones, with some missing. The sample lists about 240,000 clones, more than 75% occurring once. Sequenced sample: peripheral blood. These receptors all come from a woman aged 60 to 75 with active or convalescent COVID-19.

CDR3 protein: CSVGVRGNEKLFF. The CDR3 bases are TGCAGCGTTGGAGTCAGGGGGAATGAAAAACTGTTTTTT. V usage is TRBV29-1 and J usage is TRBJ1-4, with 7 positions matching TRBD1. The CDR3 runs to 13 residues. Germline CDR1 reads SQVTM; CDR2 reads ANQGSEA. After removal of 4 bases from V and 5 bases from J, the junction contained 4 bases not matched to a gene.

This chain joins TRBV30 and TRBJ2-5, with 7 bases fitting TRBD2. J lost 5 bases, V lost 4 bases, and 10 bases had no gene match. The CDR3 has 14 residues. Looked up from germline, CDR1 is GTSNPN and CDR2 is SVGIG (reference sequence). The CDR3 region has the DNA TGTGCCTGGACCAGGACTAGAGGTTGGGAGACCCAGTACTTC. Translated: CAWTRTRGWETQYF.

The CDR3 bases are TGTGCCAGCTCACCCCAGTCTCGCGGTAACACTGAAGCTTTCTTT. As protein: CASSPQSRGNTEAFF. The J gene is TRBJ1-1, the V gene TRBV18; the D is unclear. Germline V gene data show CDR1 as KGHSH and CDR2 as LQKENI. The CDR3 has 15 amino acids. The V and J ends lost 3 bases and 2 bases respectively, with 13 bases between them.

V gene TRBV21-1 combines with J gene TRBJ2-6; the DNA was not used to check the table's D call, TRBD1. TRBV21-1 is a pseudogene. CDR3 length: 18 amino acids. The CDR3 DNA sequence: TGTGCCAGCAGCACCCCCTTCCCAGGGTTCTCCGGGGCCAACGTCCTGACTTTC. Its translation is CASSTPFPGFSGANVLTF.

This chain connects TRBV9 to TRBJ1-5, with unresolved D. Germline loops: CDR1 SGDLS, CDR2 YYNGEE. V was cut by 4 bases and J by 0 bases, with 8 bases left in between. The CDR3 is 14 residues long. The CDR3 DNA sequence: TGTGCCAGCAGCCCGGGATATAGCAATCAGCCCCAGCATTTT. Translation gives CASSPGYSNQPQHF.

The chain employs TRBV5-1 and TRBJ2-3; the D gene is possibly TRBD1 (5 bases). Germline loops: CDR1 SGHRS, CDR2 YFSETQ. Trimming cost V 1 base and J 0 bases, with 15 bases left between them. The CDR3 loop spans 17 amino acids. The CDR3: CASSLSGHYTSTDTQYF. The DNA for the CDR3 is TGCGCCAGCAGCTTGTCAGGGCACTACACTAGCACAGATACGCAGTATTTT.

This chain uses TRBV7-9 with TRBJ1-4, with D hard to call. Deletions cut 1 base from V and 10 bases from J, with 16 bases between. CDR3 length equals 15 residues. Germline V gives CDR1 SEHNR, CDR2 FQNEAQ (reference sequence). This chain's CDR3 is CASSLVVTFEGKLFF. The CDR3 DNA reads TGTGCCAGCAGCTTAGTTGTTACTTTCGAGGGAAAACTGTTTTTT.

This clone was recorded a few times. The V and J genes are TRBV6-2 or TRBV6-3 and TRBJ1-1, with D maybe TRBD1 (5 bases). Germline loops: CDR1 MNHEY, CDR2 SVGEGT. The V end lost 6 bases, the J end lost 5 bases, and 13 bases lay between the germline ends. The CDR3 totals 13 residues. Written as DNA, the CDR3 is TGTGCCAGCAGCCCACAGGTTGGGACTGAAGCTTTCTTT. Translation gives CASSPQVGTEAFF.

The chain joins TRBV14 to TRBJ1-2; D possibly corresponds to TRBD1 (6 bases). V lost 5 bases, J lost 8 bases, and 18 bases lay in between. The V gene's germline CDR1 is SGHDN and CDR2 FVKESK. The CDR3 extends over 14 amino acids. The DNA of the CDR3 is TGTGCCAGCAGCTCGGGTTCACAGGGACACGGCTACACCTTC. Translated, it gives CASSSGSQGHGYTF.

This clone occurred once. This sequence joins TRBV6-1 and TRBJ1-3; 7 bases align to TRBD1. V dropped 1 base and J dropped 3; count of bases not matched to a gene: 3. In germline, CDR1 is MNHNS, CDR2 SASEGT. The CDR3 totals 15 residues. The CDR3 reads CASSEVGGFGNTIYF. The DNA for the CDR3 is TGTGCCAGCAGTGAAGTAGGGGGCTTTGGAAACACCATATATTTT.

The chain uses TRBV7-2 and TRBJ2-7; weak D call: TRBD2 (5 bases). The germline CDR1 and CDR2 sequences are SGHTA and FQGNSA. This CDR3 region has 16 residues. The V end lost 5 bases, the J end lost 2 bases, and 19 bases lay between the germline ends. CDR3 residues: CASSPHSSGITYEQYF. DNA for the CDR3: TGTGCCAGCAGCCCCCATTCCTCGGGGATCACCTACGAGCAGTACTTC. The full variable domain, in which reference TRBV7-2 and TRBJ2-7 provide the parts outside the CDR3, is GAGVSQSPSNKVTEKGKDVELRCDPISGHTALYWYRQSLGQGLEFLIYFQGNSAPDKSGLPSDRFSAERTGGSVSTLTIQRTQQEDSAVYLCASSPHSSGITYEQYFGPGTRLTVT.

This chain uses TRBV20-1 with TRBJ2-7; the match to TRBD2 covers 7 bases. The CDR3 loop spans 13 amino acids. Per germline, CDR1 DFQATT and CDR2 SNEGSKA (reference sequence). V lost 3 bases to trimming and J lost 2 bases; unmatched junction nucleotides: 4. The CDR3 reads CSASLAGAYEQYF. In nucleotides, the CDR3 is TGCAGTGCTAGTCTGGCGGGGGCCTACGAGCAGTACTTC.

The chain employs TRBV10-3 and TRBJ1-2, with 7 nucleotides matching TRBD1. Trimming at V came to 4 bases and at J to 8 bases, leaving 10 bases not matched to a gene. This CDR3 spans 14 amino acids. Germline values: CDR1 ENHRY, CDR2 SYGVKD. The CDR3 sequence is CAISGQGGGNGYTF. DNA for the CDR3: TGTGCCATCAGTGGACAAGGGGGCGGTAACGGCTACACCTTC.